The sequence of this T cell receptor beta chain was determined in a study of control samples from healthy donors and cancer patients. Using immunoSEQ multiplex PCR, the repertoire was profiled, and TCRdb retains in-frame clones only, with some absent. The sample records roughly 70,000 clones, less than 95% being singletons. V was shortened by 1 base and J by 1 base, with 7 bases between the two germline ends. Germline-derived CDR1 and CDR2 are MNHEY and SMNVEV (reference sequence). The CDR3 is made up of 14 amino acids. J is TRBJ1-1 and V is TRBV27; D not certain. The specimen was blood. The TCR sequence derives from a woman aged 30 to 39 in good health. This CDR3 is CASSLFPQNTEAFF. The DNA for the CDR3 is TGTGCCAGCAGTTTATTCCCCCAGAACACTGAAGCTTTCTTT.